Presented here are 4 T cell receptor beta chains from one specimen sequenced in a study of T cell clones after liver transplantation. The data were produced by immunoSEQ multiplex PCR, yet TCRdb's version contains in-frame clones alone and is incomplete. The table records about 51,000 clones, 86% of them present only once. The sequencing used CD8+ T cells from blood, collected 12 months after liver transplant. These receptors originate from a human patient who received a liver transplant. The graft donor may have contributed some T cells.

The J gene is TRBJ2-1, the V gene TRBV28, with TRBD2 identical over 13 bases. This CDR3 has 19 residues. The germline V gene has CDR1 MDHEN and CDR2 SYDVKM. Trimming cost V 5 bases and J 2 bases; bases outside gene matches: 12. The CDR3 region is CASSTLGTSGEGPYNEQFF. Written as DNA, the CDR3 is TGTGCCAGCAGTACCCTAGGGACTAGCGGGGAGGGTCCCTACAATGAGCAGTTCTTC.

V usage is TRBV5-6 and J usage is TRBJ2-7; the match to TRBD1 covers 8 bases. The CDR3 length is 13 residues. Germline V gives CDR1 SGHDT, CDR2 YYEEEE. With 3 bases clipped from V and 4 bases from J, the junction kept 3 bases outside the gene matches. The DNA of the CDR3 is TGTGCCAGCAGCTCCCGGACAGGGTACGAGCAGTACTTC. Protein product: CASSSRTGYEQYF.

CDR3: CASMGDSHEQYF. CDR3 in DNA: TGTGCCAGCATGGGGGACAGCCACGAGCAGTACTTC. The chain links TRBV6-1 to TRBJ2-7, with 7 bases identical to TRBD1. The trim removed 7 bases at V and 5 bases at J, leaving 5 bases unmatched. Germline CDR1 reads MNHNS; CDR2 reads SASEGT. The CDR3 is made up of 12 amino acids.

The gene calls are TRBV9 and TRBJ2-7; D may be TRBD1 (5 bases). Germline assignment: CDR1 SGDLS and CDR2 YYNGEE. V dropped 0 bases and J dropped 7 bases, with 8 bases sitting between them. There are 12 residues in the CDR3. For the CDR3, the DNA is TGTGCCAGCAGCGTAGAGGGGTCGGAGCAGTACTTC. It codes for CASSVEGSEQYF.